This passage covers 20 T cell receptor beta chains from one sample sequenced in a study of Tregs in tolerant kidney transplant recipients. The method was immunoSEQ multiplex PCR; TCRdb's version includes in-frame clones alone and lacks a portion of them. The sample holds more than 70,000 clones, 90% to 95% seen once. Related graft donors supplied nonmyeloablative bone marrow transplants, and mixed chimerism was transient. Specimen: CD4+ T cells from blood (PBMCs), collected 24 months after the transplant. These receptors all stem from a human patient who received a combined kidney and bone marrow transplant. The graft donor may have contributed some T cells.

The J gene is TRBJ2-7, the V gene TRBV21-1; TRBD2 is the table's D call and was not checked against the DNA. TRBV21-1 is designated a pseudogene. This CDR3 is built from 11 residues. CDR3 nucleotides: TGTGCCAGCAGCAAACCCGGGGAGCAGTACTTC. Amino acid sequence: CASSKPGEQYF.

Written as DNA, the CDR3 is TGTGCCAGCAATCAAAAGTCGGTTGGCTACACCTTC. Translation: CASNQKSVGYTF. This chain links TRBV6-1 with TRBJ1-2, with D uncertain. CDR1 and CDR2 (germline): MNHNS, SASEGT. The CDR3 length is 12 residues. V shed 7 bases and J shed 7 bases, with 13 bases lying between them.

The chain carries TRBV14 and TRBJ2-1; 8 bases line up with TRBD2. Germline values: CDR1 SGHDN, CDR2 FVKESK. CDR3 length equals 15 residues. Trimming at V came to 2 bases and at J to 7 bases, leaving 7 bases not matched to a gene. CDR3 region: CASSQLDSGKNEQFF. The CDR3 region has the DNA TGTGCCAGCAGCCAACTGGATAGCGGGAAAAATGAGCAGTTCTTC.

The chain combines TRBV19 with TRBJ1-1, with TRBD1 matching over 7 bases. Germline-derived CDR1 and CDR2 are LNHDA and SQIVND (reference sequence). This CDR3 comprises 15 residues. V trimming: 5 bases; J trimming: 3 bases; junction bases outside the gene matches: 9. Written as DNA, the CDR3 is TGTGCCAGTAGTCCAGCCACCGGGACAGACACTGAAGCTTTCTTT. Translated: CASSPATGTDTEAFF.

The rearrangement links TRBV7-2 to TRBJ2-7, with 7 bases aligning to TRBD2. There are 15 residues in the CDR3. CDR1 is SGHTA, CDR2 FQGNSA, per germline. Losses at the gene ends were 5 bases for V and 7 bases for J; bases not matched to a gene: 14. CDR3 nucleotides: TGTGCCAGCAGCACCCCTCTCGCGGGAGTAAAAGAGCAGTACTTC. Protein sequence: CASSTPLAGVKEQYF.

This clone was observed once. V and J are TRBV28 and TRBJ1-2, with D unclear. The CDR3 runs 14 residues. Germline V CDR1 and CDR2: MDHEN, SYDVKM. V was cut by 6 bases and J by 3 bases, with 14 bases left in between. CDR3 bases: TGTGCCAGCAGGCTCTTGGAGGGCGACTATGGCTACACCTTC. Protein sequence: CASRLLEGDYGYTF.

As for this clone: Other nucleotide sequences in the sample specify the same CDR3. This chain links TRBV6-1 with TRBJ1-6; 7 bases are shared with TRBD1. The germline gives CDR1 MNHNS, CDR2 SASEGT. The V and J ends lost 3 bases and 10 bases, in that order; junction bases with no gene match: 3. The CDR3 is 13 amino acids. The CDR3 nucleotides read TGTGCCAGCAGTGACCGGGACAGATCACCCCTCCACTTT. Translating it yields CASSDRDRSPLHF.

The CDR3 bases are TGTGCCAGCAGCTATGGGACAGGGTCTGGAGAGACCCAGTACTTC. The encoded protein is CASSYGTGSGETQYF. The chain has TRBV11-3 and TRBJ2-5; 9 nucleotides align to TRBD1. The CDR3 spans 15 residues. The germline V gene encodes CDR1 SGHNT and CDR2 YENEEA. Trimming took 4 bases from V and 4 from J; bases not matched to a gene: 7.

CDR3: CASSLGGRADMYEQYF. The CDR3 DNA reads as TGCGCCAGCAGCTTGGGCGGGAGGGCCGATATGTACGAGCAGTACTTC. The V call is TRBV5-1, the J call TRBJ2-7, with 9 bases that match TRBD2. J was trimmed by 4 bases and V by 0 bases; bases with no gene match: 8. CDR3 size: 16 residues. The germline gives CDR1 SGHRS, CDR2 YFSETQ.

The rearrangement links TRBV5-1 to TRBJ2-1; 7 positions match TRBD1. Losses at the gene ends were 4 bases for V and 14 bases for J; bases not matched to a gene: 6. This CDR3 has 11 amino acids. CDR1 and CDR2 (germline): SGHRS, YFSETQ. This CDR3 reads CASSPDRVKFF. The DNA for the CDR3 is TGCGCCAGCAGCCCCGACAGGGTAAAGTTCTTC.

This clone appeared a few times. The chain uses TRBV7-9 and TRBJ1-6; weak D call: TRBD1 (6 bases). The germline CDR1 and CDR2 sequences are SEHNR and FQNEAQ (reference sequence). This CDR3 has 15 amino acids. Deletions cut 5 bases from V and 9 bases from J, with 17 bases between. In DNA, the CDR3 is TGTGCCAGCAGCAAAGGGACACCGGGGAGTTCACCCCTCCACTTT. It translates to CASSKGTPGSSPLHF.

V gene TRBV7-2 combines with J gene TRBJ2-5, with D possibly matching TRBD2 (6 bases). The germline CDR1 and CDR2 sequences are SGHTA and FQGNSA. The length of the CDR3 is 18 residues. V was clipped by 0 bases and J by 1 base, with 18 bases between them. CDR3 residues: CASSLAALAGYLQETQYF. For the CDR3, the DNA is TGTGCCAGCAGCTTAGCTGCGTTGGCGGGGTACCTCCAAGAGACCCAGTACTTC.

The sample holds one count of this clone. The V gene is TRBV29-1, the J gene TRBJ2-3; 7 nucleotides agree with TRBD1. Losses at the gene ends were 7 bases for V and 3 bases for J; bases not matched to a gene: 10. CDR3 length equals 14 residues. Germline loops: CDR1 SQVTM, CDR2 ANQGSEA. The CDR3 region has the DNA TGCAGCGGGACAGGCACTAAGTGGACAGATACGCAGTATTTT. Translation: CSGTGTKWTDTQYF.

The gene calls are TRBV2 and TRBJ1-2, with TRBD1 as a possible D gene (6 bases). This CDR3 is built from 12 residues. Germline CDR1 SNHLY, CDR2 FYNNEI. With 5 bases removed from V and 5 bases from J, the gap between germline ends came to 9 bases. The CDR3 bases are TGTGCCAGCAGTTGGACAGTATATGGCTACACCTTC. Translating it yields CASSWTVYGYTF.

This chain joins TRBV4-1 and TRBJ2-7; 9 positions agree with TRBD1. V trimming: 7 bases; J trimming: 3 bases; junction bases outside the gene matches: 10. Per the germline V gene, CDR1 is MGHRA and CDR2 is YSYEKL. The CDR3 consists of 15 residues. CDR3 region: CASTLGQGFYYEQYF. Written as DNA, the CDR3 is TGCGCCAGCACCCTGGGACAGGGATTCTACTACGAGCAGTACTTC.

The CDR3 coding sequence is TGTGCCTGCTCCTGGACTAGCGGTATTCAAGAGACCCAGTACTTC. Translated, it gives CACSWTSGIQETQYF. The V gene is TRBV30, the J gene TRBJ2-5; TRBD2 aligns across 10 bases. CDR1 and CDR2 (germline): GTSNPN, SVGIG (reference sequence). V shed 6 bases and J 2 bases; nucleotides not matched to a gene: 9. The length of the CDR3 is 15 residues.

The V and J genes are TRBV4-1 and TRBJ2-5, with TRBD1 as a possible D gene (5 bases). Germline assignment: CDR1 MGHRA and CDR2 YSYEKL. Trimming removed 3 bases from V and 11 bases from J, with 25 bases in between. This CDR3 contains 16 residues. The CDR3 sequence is CASSQGRVPAYEEQYF. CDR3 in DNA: TGCGCCAGCAGCCAGGGCAGGGTGCCGGCCTACGAGGAGCAGTACTTC.

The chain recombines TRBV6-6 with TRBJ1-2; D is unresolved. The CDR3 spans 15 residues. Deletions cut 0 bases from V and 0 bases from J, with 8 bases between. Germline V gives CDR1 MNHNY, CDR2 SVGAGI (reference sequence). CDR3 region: CASSYSGIANYGYTF. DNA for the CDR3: TGTGCCAGCAGTTACTCGGGCATAGCTAACTATGGCTACACCTTC.

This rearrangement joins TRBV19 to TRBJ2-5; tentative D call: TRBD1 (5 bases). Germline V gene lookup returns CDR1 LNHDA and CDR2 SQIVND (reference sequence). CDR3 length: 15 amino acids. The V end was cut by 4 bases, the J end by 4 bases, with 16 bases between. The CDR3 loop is CASSSTGAGRETQYF. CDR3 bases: TGTGCCAGTAGTAGTACAGGTGCAGGTAGAGAGACCCAGTACTTC.

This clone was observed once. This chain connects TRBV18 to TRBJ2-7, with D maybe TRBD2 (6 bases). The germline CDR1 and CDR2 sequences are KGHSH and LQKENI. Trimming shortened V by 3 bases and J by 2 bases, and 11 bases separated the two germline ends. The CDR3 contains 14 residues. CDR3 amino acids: CASSPGSAAYEQYF. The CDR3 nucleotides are TGTGCCAGCTCACCCGGGAGTGCCGCCTACGAGCAGTACTTC.